The rows below give T cell receptor beta chains drawn from one sample of a study of graft-versus-host responses after intestinal transplantation. Sequenced by immunoSEQ multiplex PCR; TCRdb stores in-frame clones only, minus some. The repertoire holds 130,000 or so clones, with about 93% as singletons. These receptors' targets are unknown. Sequenced material: unstimulated CD4+ T cells sorted from spleen or lymph node cells, taken before intestinal transplant. The receptors were sampled from a human donor who received an intestinal transplant. Both conserved end residues are trimmed from each CDR3. Fields, in order: CDR3 protein, J gene, V gene.

ASSEVGGTGEARNEKLF | TRBJ1-4 | TRBV2
ASSVGLALPYNEQF | TRBJ2-1 | TRBV9
ASSQVSSLAGVEQF | TRBJ2-1 | TRBV4-1
ASSYRTNEKLF | TRBJ1-4 | TRBV4-3
ASSPPGPGTGPTGELF | TRBJ2-2 | TRBV28
ASSSATNEKLF | TRBJ1-4 | TRBV28
ASSDEGQGLGYT | TRBJ1-2 | TRBV2
ASSFAGTGTGRDTDTQY | TRBJ2-3 | TRBV7-9
ASSSSTGAHYGYT | TRBJ1-2 | TRBV5-1
ASSPPGGNEQF | TRBJ2-1 | TRBV18
ASRVQGTDTQY | TRBJ2-3 | TRBV27
ASSRMSGQALNTEAF | TRBJ1-1 | TRBV13
ASSQWNYGKLF | TRBJ1-4 | TRBV7-8
ASSLRSDTQY | TRBJ2-3 | TRBV7-9
ASSFDRAQTNEKLF | TRBJ1-4 | TRBV28
ASSLGQGVASGEKLF | TRBJ1-4 | TRBV28
ASSLSHGGRETQY | TRBJ2-5 | TRBV27
ASSRTDRGDTEAF | TRBJ1-1 | TRBV4-3
ASSLGWVGGNTEAF | TRBJ1-1 | TRBV5-6
ASSLGTAYEQY | TRBJ2-7 | TRBV7-6
ASSSILGRENIQY | TRBJ2-4 | TRBV11-2
ASSADRGGNQPQH | TRBJ1-5 | TRBV7-2
ASSPGGWAYGYT | TRBJ1-2 | TRBV28
ASSPPPGTYNEQF | TRBJ2-1 | TRBV28
ASRGTSGNTQY | TRBJ2-3 | TRBV5-1
ASSRARDSNQPQH | TRBJ1-5 | TRBV19
SYRVSDHEQY | TRBJ2-7 | TRBV29-1
AWSVLNYGYT | TRBJ1-2 | TRBV30